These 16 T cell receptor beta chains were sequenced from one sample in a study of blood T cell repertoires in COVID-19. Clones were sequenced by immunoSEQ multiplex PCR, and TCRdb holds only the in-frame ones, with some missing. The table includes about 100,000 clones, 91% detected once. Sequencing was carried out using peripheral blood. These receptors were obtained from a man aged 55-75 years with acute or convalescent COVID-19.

The CDR3 protein is CAWSWRGGNQPQHF. The CDR3 nucleotides read TGTGCCTGGAGTTGGAGGGGTGGCAATCAGCCCCAGCATTTT. The chain couples TRBV30 to TRBJ1-5; D perhaps matches TRBD1 (5 bases). V was shortened by 2 bases and J by 2 bases, with 10 bases between the two germline ends. CDR3 size: 14 residues. Germline values: CDR1 GTSNPN, CDR2 SVGIG (reference sequence).

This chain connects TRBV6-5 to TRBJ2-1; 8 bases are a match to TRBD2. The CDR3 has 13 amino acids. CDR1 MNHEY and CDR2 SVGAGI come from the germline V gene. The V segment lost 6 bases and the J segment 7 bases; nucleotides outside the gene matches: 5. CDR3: CASRIAGRNEQFF. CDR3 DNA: TGTGCCAGCAGAATAGCGGGGAGGAATGAGCAGTTCTTC.

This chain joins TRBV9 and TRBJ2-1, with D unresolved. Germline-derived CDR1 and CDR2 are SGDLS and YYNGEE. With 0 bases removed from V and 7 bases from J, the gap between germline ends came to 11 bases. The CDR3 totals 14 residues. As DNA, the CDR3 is TGTGCCAGCAGCGTAGAAAACGGCAGGAATGAGCAGTTCTTC. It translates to CASSVENGRNEQFF.

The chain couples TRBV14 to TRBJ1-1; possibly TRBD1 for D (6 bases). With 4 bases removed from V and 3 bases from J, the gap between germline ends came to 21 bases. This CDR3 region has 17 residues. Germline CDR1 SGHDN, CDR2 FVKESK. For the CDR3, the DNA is TGTGCCAGCAGCCTCCTCAAAGGGAGCAGGGGCGACACTGAAGCTTTCTTT. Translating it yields CASSLLKGSRGDTEAFF.

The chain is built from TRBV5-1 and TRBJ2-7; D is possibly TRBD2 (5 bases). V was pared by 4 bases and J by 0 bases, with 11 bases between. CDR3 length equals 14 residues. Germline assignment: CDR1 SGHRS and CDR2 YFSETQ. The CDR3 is CASSPGLSSYEQYF. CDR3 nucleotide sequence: TGCGCCAGCAGCCCAGGACTGTCCTCCTACGAGCAGTACTTC.

The CDR3 DNA reads TGTGCCAGCAGTTACGAAAGGGGAAGGGACACTGAAGCTTTCTTT. Protein: CASSYERGRDTEAFF. This chain uses TRBV6-5 with TRBJ1-1, with TRBD1 as a possible D gene (5 bases). CDR3 length: 15 residues. Germline-derived CDR1 and CDR2 are MNHEY and SVGAGI. The V end lost 2 bases, the J end lost 3 bases, and 13 bases lay between the germline ends.

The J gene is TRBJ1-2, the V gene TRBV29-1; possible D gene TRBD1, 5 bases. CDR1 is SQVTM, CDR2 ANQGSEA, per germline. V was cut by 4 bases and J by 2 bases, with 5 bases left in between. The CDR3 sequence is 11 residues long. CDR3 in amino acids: CSVAGNYGYTF. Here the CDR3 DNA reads TGCAGCGTTGCAGGGAACTATGGCTACACCTTC.

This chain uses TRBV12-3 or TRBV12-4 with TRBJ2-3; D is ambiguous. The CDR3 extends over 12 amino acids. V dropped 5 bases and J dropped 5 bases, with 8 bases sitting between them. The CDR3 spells CASSPTRDTQYF. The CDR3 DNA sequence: TGTGCCAGCAGTCCCACACGAGATACGCAGTATTTT.

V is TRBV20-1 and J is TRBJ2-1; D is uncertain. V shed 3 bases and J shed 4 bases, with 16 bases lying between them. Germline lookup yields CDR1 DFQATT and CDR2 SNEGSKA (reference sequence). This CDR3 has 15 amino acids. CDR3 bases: TGCAGTGCTAGTCCTCCTCTAGACCCTTACAATGAGCAGTTCTTC. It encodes CSASPPLDPYNEQFF.

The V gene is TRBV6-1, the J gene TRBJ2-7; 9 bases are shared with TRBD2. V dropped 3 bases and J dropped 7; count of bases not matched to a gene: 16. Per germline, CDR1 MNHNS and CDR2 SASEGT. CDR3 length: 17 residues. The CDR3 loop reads CASSDPVLAGGPGEQYV. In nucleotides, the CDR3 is TGTGCCAGCAGTGATCCGGTTTTGGCGGGAGGGCCGGGGGAGCAGTACGTC.

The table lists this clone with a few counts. The CDR3 sequence: CASSSGQGAPYEQYF. As DNA, the CDR3 is TGCGCCAGCAGCTCCGGACAGGGGGCCCCCTACGAGCAGTACTTC. J is TRBJ2-7 and V is TRBV5-1; the match to TRBD1 covers 11 bases. Trimming took 3 bases from V and 2 from J; bases not matched to a gene: 4. Germline CDR1 and CDR2: SGHRS and YFSETQ. The CDR3 contains 15 residues.

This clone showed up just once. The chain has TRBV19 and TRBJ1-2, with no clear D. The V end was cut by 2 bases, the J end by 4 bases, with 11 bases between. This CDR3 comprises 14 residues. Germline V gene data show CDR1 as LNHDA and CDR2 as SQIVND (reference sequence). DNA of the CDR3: TGTGCCAGTAGTATAATCCTGGCGGGCTATGGCTACACCTTC. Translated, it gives CASSIILAGYGYTF.

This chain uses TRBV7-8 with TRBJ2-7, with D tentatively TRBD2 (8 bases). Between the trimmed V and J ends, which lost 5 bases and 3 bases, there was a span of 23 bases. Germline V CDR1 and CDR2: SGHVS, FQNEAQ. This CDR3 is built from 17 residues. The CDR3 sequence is CASSRGGFTGQYYEQYV. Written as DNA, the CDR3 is TGTGCCAGCAGCCGGGGGGGTTTTACGGGACAGTACTACGAGCAGTACGTC.

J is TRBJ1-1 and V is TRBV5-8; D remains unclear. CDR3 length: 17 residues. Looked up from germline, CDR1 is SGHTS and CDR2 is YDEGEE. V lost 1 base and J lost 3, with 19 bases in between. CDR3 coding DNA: TGTGCCAGCAGCTTGTACTTGAGGGTTAAAAGGGACACTGAAGCTTTCTTT. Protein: CASSLYLRVKRDTEAFF.

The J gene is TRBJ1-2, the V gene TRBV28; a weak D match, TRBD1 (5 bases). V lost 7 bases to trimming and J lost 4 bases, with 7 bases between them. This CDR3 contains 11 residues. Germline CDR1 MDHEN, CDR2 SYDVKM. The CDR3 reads CASTDIYGYTF. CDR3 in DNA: TGTGCCAGCACGGACATCTATGGCTACACCTTC.

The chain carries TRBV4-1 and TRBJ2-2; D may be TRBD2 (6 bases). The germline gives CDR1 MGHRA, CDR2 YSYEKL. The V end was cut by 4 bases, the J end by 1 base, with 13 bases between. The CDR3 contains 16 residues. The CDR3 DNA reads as TGCGCCAGCAGCCCAGAGACTAGACGGAACACCGGGGAGCTGTTTTTT. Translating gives CASSPETRRNTGELFF.